The T cell receptor (beta chain) described here comes from a study of blood T cell repertoires in COVID-19. Libraries were prepared by immunoSEQ multiplex PCR; TCRdb keeps only in-frame clonotypes and omits some of them. The sample holds approximately 170,000 clones, around 81% seen once. CDR3 length: 16 residues. Germline V CDR1 and CDR2: SGHNT, YYREEE (reference sequence). V dropped 4 bases and J dropped 5; count of bases not matched to a gene: 11. The chain joins TRBV5-4 to TRBJ2-2; 7 bases map to TRBD1. The sequence came from a man aged 60 to 69 with active or convalescent COVID-19. The material sequenced was peripheral blood. CDR3 DNA: TGTGCCAGCAGCCACCGGGACAGAGTTAGGACCGGGGAGCTGTTTTTT. It yields the protein CASSHRDRVRTGELFF. Looking up the rest from reference TRBV5-4 and TRBJ2-2 gives the full variable domain: ETGVTQSPTHLIKTRGQQVTLRCSSQSGHNTVSWYQQALGQGPQFIFQYYREEENGRGNFPPRFSGLQFPNYSSELNVNALELDDSALYLCASSHRDRVRTGELFFGEGSRLTVL.